The sequence of this T cell receptor beta chain was determined in a study of blood T cell repertoires in COVID-19. As for the study in general: Both acute and convalescent COVID-19 samples were obtained from the United States, Italy and Spain. From T cells, B-cell-depleted T cells, or PBMCs came the material, which was cDNA or gDNA.

Original processing methods: Estimates of nucleated cell counts were drawn from the amplification of reference gene primers. The data were produced by immunoSEQ multiplex PCR, yet TCRdb's version contains in-frame clones alone and is incomplete. V and J calls and clone size come straight from that table; D and trimming were deduced from the DNA. The repertoire holds tens of thousands of clones, with 70% to 90% as singletons. After removal of 6 bases from V and 4 bases from J, the junction contained 6 bases not matched to a gene. From germline, CDR1 is LGHNA and CDR2 YSLEER. This CDR3 comprises 15 residues.

This clonotype originated in a human donor in a cohort sampled during active COVID-19. The V call is TRBV4-3, the J call TRBJ1-5; 10 nucleotides agree with TRBD1. Sequencing used peripheral blood. The CDR3 sequence is CASSTGTGANQPQHF. CDR3 coding DNA: TGCGCCAGCAGTACCGGGACAGGGGCAAATCAGCCCCAGCATTTT.